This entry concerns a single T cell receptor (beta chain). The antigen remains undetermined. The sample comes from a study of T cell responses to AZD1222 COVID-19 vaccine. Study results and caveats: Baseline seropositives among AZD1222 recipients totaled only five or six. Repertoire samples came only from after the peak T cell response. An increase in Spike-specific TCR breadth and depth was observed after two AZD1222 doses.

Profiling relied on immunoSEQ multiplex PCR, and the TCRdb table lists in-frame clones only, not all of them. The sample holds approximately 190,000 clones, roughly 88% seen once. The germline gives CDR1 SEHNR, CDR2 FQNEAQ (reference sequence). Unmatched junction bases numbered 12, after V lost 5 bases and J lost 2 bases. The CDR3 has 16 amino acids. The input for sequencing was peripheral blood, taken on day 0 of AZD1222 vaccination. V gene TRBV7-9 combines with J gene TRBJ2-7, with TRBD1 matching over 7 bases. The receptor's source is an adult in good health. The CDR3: CASSPSEWDRPYEQYF. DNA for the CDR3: TGTGCCAGCAGCCCTAGTGAGTGGGACAGACCCTACGAGCAGTACTTC.